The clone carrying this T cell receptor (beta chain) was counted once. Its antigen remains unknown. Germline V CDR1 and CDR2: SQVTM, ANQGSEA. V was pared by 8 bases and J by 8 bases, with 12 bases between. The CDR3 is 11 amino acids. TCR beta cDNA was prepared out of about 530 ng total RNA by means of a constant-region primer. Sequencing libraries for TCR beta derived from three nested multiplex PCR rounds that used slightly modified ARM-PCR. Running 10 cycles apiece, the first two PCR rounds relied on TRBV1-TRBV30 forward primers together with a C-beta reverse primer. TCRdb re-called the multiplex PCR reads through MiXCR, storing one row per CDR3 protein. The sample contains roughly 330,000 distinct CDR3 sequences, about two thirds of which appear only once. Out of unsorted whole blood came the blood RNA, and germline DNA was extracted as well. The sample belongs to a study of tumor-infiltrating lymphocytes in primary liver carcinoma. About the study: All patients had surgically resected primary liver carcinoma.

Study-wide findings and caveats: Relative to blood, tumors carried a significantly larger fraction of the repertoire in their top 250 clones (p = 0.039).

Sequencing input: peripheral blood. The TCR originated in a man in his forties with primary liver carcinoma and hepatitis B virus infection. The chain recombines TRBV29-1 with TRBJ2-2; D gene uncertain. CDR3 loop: CSFMVAGELFF. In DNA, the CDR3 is TGCAGCTTCATGGTTGCAGGGGAGCTGTTTTTT.